The 10 T cell receptor beta chains presented below share a single source sample, sequenced in a study of shared clonotypes between healthy human individuals. The assay was immunoSEQ multiplex PCR, and TCRdb's table has in-frame clones only and misses some. The sample holds nearly 1,000,000 clones; more than 75% are singletons and the top ten take approximately 1.5%. The sequenced sample was memory CD4+ T cells sorted from blood. Subset described: CD45RA-negative fraction. Receptors originate from a man younger than 30 in good health.

The genes are TRBV9 and TRBJ1-1; D perhaps matches TRBD1 (6 bases). The CDR3 is made up of 14 amino acids. The germline V gene encodes CDR1 SGDLS and CDR2 YYNGEE. Trimming removed 0 bases from V and 7 bases from J, with 13 bases in between. CDR3: CASSVEGGRSEAFF. For the CDR3, the DNA is TGTGCCAGCAGCGTAGAAGGGGGGCGGAGTGAAGCTTTCTTT.

V gene TRBV10-3 combines with J gene TRBJ2-3; 9 bases match TRBD2. Unmatched junction bases numbered 6, after V lost 5 bases and J lost 6 bases. The CDR3 has 14 residues. From germline, CDR1 is ENHRY and CDR2 SYGVKD. The CDR3 DNA sequence: TGTGCCATCAGTAATATAGCGGGAGTGGATACGCAGTATTTT. Its translation is CAISNIAGVDTQYF.

The chain carries TRBV5-4 and TRBJ2-5, with 10 bases aligning to TRBD2. The CDR3 consists of 14 residues. V lost 3 bases to trimming and J lost 5 bases; unmatched junction nucleotides: 4. CDR1 and CDR2 (germline): SGHNT, YYREEE (reference sequence). This CDR3 reads CASSSSGGRETQYF. CDR3 bases: TGTGCCAGCAGCTCTAGCGGGGGTAGGGAGACCCAGTACTTC.

J is TRBJ2-1 and V is TRBV6-1; 8 bases are shared with TRBD1. Germline-derived CDR1 and CDR2 are MNHNS and SASEGT. This CDR3 is built from 14 residues. Trimming cost V 6 bases and J 3 bases; bases outside gene matches: 4. CDR3 nucleotides: TGTGCCAGCAGACAGGGGGATTTCTACAATGAGCAGTTCTTC. Residues: CASRQGDFYNEQFF.

J is TRBJ1-2 and V is TRBV28; D unclear. The CDR3 runs to 13 residues. Between the trimmed V and J ends, which lost 9 bases and 2 bases, there was a span of 13 bases. Germline CDR1 and CDR2: MDHEN and SYDVKM. Here the CDR3 DNA reads TGTGCCAGTGTTAAATTCTCGAACTATGGCTACACCTTC. It is translated as CASVKFSNYGYTF.

V is TRBV5-4 and J is TRBJ2-2; 14 bases are a match to TRBD2. The CDR3 sequence is 20 residues long. V lost 3 bases and J lost 1; bases outside the gene matches: 11. Germline V gives CDR1 SGHNT, CDR2 YYREEE (reference sequence). This CDR3 is CASSSRRTSGRTRNTGELFF. CDR3 nucleotides: TGTGCCAGCAGCTCACGCCGGACTAGCGGGAGGACAAGGAACACCGGGGAGCTGTTTTTT.

The J gene is TRBJ2-1, the V gene TRBV29-1, with D possibly matching TRBD1 (6 bases). Germline assignment: CDR1 SQVTM and CDR2 ANQGSEA. V lost 2 bases to trimming and J lost 9 bases, with 14 bases between them. The CDR3 is made up of 13 amino acids. In DNA, the CDR3 is TGCAGCGTTGAACAGGGGATAGAGGGTGAGCAGTTCTTC. This sequence encodes CSVEQGIEGEQFF.

The chain couples TRBV5-5 to TRBJ1-2; possible D gene TRBD1, 5 bases. The ends were cut back, 4 bases at V and 7 bases at J, with 11 bases in the middle. The CDR3 extends over 12 amino acids. Germline CDR1 SGHKS, CDR2 YYEKEE (reference sequence). The CDR3 is CASSPTVGGYTF. The CDR3 DNA is TGTGCCAGCAGCCCGACAGTCGGTGGCTACACCTTC.

About this clone: Other DNA sequences in this sample translate to the same CDR3. CDR3 in amino acids: CASSRGQDYEQYF. In DNA form, the CDR3 reads TGTGCCAGCAGTCGAGGACAGGACTACGAGCAGTACTTC. The genes are TRBV6-6 and TRBJ2-7; 7 nucleotides align to TRBD1. Trimming cost V 5 bases and J 3 bases; bases outside gene matches: 4. CDR3 size: 13 residues. Germline V lookup: CDR1 MNHNY, CDR2 SVGAGI (reference sequence).

The chain links TRBV7-9 to TRBJ2-1; a possible D gene is TRBD2 (5 bases). CDR3 length: 14 residues. Trimming left V 5 bases short and J 5 bases short, with 13 bases between. Germline V lookup: CDR1 SEHNR, CDR2 FQNEAQ (reference sequence). The CDR3 spells CASSQTRSDNEQFF. CDR3 coding DNA: TGTGCCAGCAGCCAAACTAGGTCCGACAATGAGCAGTTCTTC. The variable domain in full, completed from reference TRBV7-9 and TRBJ2-1, reads DTGVSQNPRHKITKRGQNVTFRCDPISEHNRLYWYRQTLGQGPEFLTYFQNEAQLEKSRLLSDRFSAERPKGSFSTLEIQRTEQGDSAMYLCASSQTRSDNEQFFGPGTRLTVL.